This T cell receptor beta chain appears in the sequencing data of a study of cytomegalovirus exposure and HLA in healthy donors. Study-wide results and limits: Near-uniform donor sequencing depth was presumed by presence/absence analyses. Most TCR sequences were seen very rarely across donors, but some public TCRs occurred in many. Within an earlier analysis, most TCR beta V segments proved productive either about 90% or about 30% of the time.

As concerns this clone: The antigen is not known.

PCR primers comprised 60 Vbeta and 13 Jbeta primers. Here immunoSEQ multiplex PCR was the method, and the copy in TCRdb shows in-frame clones only, minus some. The table has about 160,000 clones, 85% seen once; the top ten hold 1%. This sequence was found in a boy between 2 and 10 years old in good health and CMV-seronegative. The sequenced sample was PBMCs.

CDR3 loop: CASSHGTSGIYNEQFF. As DNA, the CDR3 is TGTGCCAGCAGCCATGGGACTAGCGGTATATACAATGAGCAGTTCTTC. The rearrangement joins TRBV4-2 to TRBJ2-1; 11 nucleotides align to TRBD2. This CDR3 has 16 residues. V shed 3 bases and J 4 bases; nucleotides not matched to a gene: 5. Looked up from germline, CDR1 is LGHNA and CDR2 is YNFKEQ.